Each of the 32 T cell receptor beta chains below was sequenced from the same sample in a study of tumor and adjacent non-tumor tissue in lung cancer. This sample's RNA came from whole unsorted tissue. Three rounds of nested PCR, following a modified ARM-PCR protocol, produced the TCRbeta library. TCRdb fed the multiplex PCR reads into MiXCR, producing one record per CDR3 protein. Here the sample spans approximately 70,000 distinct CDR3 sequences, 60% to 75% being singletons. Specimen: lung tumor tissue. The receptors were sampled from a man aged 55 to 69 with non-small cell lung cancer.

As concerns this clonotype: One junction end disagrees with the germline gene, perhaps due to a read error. The chain's CDR3 is CVSRRGSNEQFF. For the CDR3, the DNA is TGTGTCAGCAGGCGGGGGAGCAATGAGCAGTTCTTC. The V call is TRBV6-6, the J call TRBJ2-1; 7 nucleotides match TRBD2. This CDR3 comprises 12 residues. Germline V gene data show CDR1 as MNHNY and CDR2 as SVGAGI (reference sequence).

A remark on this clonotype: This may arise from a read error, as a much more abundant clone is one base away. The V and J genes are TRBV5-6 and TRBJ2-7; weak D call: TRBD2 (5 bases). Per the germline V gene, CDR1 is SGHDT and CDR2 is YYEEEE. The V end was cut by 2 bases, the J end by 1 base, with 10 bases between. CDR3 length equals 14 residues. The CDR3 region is CASSLSGDSYEQYF. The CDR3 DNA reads TGTGCCAGCAGCTTATCCGGGGATTCCTACGAGCAGTACTTC.

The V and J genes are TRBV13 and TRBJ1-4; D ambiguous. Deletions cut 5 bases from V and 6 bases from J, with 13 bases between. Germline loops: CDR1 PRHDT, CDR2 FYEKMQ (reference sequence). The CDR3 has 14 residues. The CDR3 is CASSPGLVDEKLFF. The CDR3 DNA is TGTGCCAGCAGCCCTGGACTGGTGGATGAAAAACTGTTTTTT.

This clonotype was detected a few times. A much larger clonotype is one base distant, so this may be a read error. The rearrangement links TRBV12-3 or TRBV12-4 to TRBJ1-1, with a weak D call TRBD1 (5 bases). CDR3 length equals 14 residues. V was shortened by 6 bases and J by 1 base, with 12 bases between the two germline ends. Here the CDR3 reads CASRGRRRNTEAFF. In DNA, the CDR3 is TGTGCCAGCAGGGGACGACGGCGGAACACTGAAGCTTTCTTT.

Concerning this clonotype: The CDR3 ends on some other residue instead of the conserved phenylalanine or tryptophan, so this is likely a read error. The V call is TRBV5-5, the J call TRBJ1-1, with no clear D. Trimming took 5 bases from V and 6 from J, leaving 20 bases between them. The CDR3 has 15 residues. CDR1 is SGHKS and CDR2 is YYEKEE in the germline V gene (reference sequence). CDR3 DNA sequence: TGTGCCAGCAGACGCGACATCGCTCGTGGCTCTGAAGCTTTCTCT. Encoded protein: CASRRDIARGSEAFS.

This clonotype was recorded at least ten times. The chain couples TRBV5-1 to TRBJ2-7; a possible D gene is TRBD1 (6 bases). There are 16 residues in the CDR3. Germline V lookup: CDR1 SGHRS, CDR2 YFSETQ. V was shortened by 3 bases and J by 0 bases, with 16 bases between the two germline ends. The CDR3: CASSYSGTPSSYEQYF. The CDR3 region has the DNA TGCGCCAGCAGCTACTCCGGGACACCGAGCTCCTACGAGCAGTACTTC.

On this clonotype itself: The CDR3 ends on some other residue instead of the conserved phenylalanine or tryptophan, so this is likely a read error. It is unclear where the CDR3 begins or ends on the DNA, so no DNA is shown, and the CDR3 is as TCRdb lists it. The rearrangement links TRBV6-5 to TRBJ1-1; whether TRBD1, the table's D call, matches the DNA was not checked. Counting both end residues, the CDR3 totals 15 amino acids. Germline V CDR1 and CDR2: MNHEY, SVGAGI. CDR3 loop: CASSYSRRGGAEAIS.

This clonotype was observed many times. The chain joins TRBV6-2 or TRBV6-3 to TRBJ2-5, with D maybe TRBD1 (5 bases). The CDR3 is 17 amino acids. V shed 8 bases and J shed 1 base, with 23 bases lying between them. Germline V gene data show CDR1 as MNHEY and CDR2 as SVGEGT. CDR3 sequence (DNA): TGTGCCAGCCATCTCAAATTCAGGGTAGACGGCCAAGAGACCCAGTACTTC. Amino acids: CASHLKFRVDGQETQYF.

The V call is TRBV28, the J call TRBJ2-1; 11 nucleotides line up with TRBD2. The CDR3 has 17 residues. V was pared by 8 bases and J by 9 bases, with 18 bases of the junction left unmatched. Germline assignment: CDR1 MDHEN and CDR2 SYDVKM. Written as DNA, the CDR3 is TGTGCCAGCGGTGCCCGAGGGACTAGCGGAAGGGCCCTTGAGCAGTTCTTC. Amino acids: CASGARGTSGRALEQFF.

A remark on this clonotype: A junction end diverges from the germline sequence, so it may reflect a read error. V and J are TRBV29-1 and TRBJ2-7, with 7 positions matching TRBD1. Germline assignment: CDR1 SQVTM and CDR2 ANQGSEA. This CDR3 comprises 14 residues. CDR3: CSVRAVTGRNEQYF. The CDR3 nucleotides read TGTAGCGTCAGAGCCGTGACAGGGCGCAACGAGCAGTACTTC.

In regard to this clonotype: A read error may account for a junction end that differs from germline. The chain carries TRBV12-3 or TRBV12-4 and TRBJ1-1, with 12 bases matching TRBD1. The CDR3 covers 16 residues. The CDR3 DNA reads TGTGCCAGTAGTTCCGGGACAGGGGGCATGAACACTGAAGCTTTCTTT. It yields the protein CASSSGTGGMNTEAFF.

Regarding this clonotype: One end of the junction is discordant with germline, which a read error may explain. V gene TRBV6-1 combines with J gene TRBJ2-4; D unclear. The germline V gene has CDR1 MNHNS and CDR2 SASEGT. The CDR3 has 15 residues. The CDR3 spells CASSGIVLAKNIHYF. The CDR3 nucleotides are TGTGCCAGCAGTGGCATTGTTTTAGCCAAAAACATTCATTACTTC.

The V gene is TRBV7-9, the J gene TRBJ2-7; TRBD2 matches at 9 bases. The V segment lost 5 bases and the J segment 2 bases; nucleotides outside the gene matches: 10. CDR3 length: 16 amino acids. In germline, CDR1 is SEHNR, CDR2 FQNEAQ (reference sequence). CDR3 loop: CASSHQVAGVPYEQYF. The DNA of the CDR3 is TGTGCCAGCAGCCATCAGGTAGCGGGAGTGCCCTACGAGCAGTACTTC.

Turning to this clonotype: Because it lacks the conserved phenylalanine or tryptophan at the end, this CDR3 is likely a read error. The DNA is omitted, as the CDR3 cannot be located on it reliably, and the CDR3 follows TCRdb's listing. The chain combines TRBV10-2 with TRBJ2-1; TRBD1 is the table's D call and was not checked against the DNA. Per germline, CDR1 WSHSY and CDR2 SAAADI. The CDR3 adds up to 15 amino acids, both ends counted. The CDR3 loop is CASSESEGVGNEHFL.

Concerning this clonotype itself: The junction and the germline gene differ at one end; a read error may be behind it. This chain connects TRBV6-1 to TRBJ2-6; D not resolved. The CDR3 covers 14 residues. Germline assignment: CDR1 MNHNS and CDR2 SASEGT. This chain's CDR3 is CASRPQTVANALTF. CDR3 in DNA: TGTGCCAGCAGACCCCAGACGGTGGCCAACGCCCTGACTTTC.

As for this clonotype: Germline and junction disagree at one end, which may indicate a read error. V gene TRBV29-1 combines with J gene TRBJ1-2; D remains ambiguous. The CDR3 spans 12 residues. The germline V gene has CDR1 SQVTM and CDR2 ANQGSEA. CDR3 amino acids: CSVDWEGYDYTF. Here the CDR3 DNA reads TGCAGCGTCGACTGGGAGGGCTATGACTACACCTTC.

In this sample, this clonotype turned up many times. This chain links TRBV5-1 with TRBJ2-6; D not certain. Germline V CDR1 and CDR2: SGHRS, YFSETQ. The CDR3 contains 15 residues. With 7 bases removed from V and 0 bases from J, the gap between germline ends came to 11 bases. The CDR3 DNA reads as TGCGCCAGCGGATGGGAATTCTCTGGGGCCAACGTCCTGACTTTC. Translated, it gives CASGWEFSGANVLTF.

The CDR3, as DNA: TGCAGTGCTACCATACAGCACTACGAGCAGTACTTC. Its protein product is CSATIQHYEQYF. The chain couples TRBV20-1 to TRBJ2-7; D not resolved. The V gene lost 4 bases and the J gene lost 3 bases, with 10 bases spanning the gap. This CDR3 region has 12 residues. Germline V gene lookup returns CDR1 DFQATT and CDR2 SNEGSKA (reference sequence).

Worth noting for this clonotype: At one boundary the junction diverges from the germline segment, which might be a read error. The CDR3 loop is CIATSGNTDTQYF. CDR3 DNA: TGCATTGCTACTAGCGGGAACACGGATACGCAGTATTTT. The chain carries TRBV20-1 and TRBJ2-3, with 10 bases aligning to TRBD2. Per the germline V gene, CDR1 is DFQATT and CDR2 is SNEGSKA (reference sequence). The CDR3 sequence is 13 residues long.

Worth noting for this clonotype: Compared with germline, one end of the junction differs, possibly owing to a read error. This CDR3 reads CTSSGGAYSNQPQHF. The CDR3 DNA sequence: TGTACCAGCAGCGGGGGGGCCTATAGCAATCAGCCCCAGCATTTC. V gene TRBV5-5 combines with J gene TRBJ1-5, with D perhaps matching TRBD1 (6 bases). The CDR3 has 15 residues. The germline V gene has CDR1 SGHKS and CDR2 YYEKEE (reference sequence). The full variable domain, in which reference TRBV5-5 and TRBJ1-5 provide the parts outside the CDR3, is DAGVTQSPTHLIKTRGQQVTLRCSPISGHKSVSWYQQVLGQGPQFIFQYYEKEERGRGNFPDRFSARQFPNYSSELNVNALLLGDSALYLCTSSGGAYSNQPQHFGDGTRLSIL.

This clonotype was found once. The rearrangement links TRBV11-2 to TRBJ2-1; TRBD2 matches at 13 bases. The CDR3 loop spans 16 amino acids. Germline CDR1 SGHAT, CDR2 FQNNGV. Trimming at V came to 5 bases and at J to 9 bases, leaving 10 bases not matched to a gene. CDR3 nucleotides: TGTGCCAGCAGCACCGCGGGACTAGCGGGAAAGGTTGAGCAGTTCTTC. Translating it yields CASSTAGLAGKVEQFF.

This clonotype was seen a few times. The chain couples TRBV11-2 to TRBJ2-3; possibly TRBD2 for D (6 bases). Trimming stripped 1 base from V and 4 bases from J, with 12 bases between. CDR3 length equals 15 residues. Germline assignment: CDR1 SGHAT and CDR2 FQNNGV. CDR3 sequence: CASSLVGGGADTQYF. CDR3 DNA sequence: TGTGCCAGCAGCTTAGTAGGTGGAGGGGCAGATACGCAGTATTTT.

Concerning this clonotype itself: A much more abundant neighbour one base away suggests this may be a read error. CDR3 in DNA: TGTGCCAGCAGTTATACCGTTTTAAATCAGCCCCAGCATTTT. Translated: CASSYTVLNQPQHF. This sequence joins TRBV28 and TRBJ1-5; D not certain. Germline V lookup: CDR1 MDHEN, CDR2 SYDVKM. V dropped 4 bases and J dropped 4 bases, with 11 bases sitting between them. This CDR3 comprises 14 residues.

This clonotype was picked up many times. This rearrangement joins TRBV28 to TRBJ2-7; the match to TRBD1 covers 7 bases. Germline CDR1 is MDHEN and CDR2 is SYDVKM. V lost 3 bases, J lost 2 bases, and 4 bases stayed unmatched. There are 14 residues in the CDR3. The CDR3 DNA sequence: TGTGCCAGCAGTTTTTTTGACAGGGCCTACGAGCAGTACTTC. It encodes CASSFFDRAYEQYF.

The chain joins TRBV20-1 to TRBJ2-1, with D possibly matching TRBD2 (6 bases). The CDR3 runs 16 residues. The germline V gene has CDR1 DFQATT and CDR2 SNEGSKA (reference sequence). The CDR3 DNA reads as TGCAATGTTAGTCGTTTCGGGAGCCGGACTTACGATGAGCAGTTCTTC. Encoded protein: CNVSRFGSRTYDEQFF.

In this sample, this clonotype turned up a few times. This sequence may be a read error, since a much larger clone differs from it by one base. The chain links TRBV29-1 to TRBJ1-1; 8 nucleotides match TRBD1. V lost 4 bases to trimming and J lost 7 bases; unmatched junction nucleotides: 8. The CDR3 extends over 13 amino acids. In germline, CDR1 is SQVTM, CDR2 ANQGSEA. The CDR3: CSVVRGQRNEAFF. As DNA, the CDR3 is TGCAGCGTTGTCAGGGGGCAGCGAAATGAAGCTTTCTTT. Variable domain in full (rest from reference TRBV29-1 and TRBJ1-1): SAVISQKPSRDICQRGTSLTIQCQVDSQVTMMFWYRQQPGQSLTLIATANQGSEATYESGFVIDKFPISRPNLTFSTLTVSNMSPEDSSIYLCSVVRGQRNEAFFGQGTRLTVV.

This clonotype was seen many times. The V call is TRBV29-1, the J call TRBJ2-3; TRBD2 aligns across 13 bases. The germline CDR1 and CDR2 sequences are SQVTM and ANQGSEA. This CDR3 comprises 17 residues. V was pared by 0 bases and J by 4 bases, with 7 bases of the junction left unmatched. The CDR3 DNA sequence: TGCAGCGTTGAAGATCGAGGACTAGCGGGAGAGTCAGATACGCAGTATTTT. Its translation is CSVEDRGLAGESDTQYF.

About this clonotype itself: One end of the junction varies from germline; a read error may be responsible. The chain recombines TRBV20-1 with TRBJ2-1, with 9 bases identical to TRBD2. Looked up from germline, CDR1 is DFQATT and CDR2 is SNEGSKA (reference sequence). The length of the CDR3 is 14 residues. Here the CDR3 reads CSTRVAGDGNEQFF. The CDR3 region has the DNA TGCAGTACTAGAGTAGCGGGAGATGGTAATGAGCAGTTCTTC.

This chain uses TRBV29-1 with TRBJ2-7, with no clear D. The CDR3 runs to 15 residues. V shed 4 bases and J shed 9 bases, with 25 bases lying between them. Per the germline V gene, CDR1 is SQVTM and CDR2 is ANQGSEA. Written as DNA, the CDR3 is TGCAGCGTTGCGGAGTTAAGAGCTGGGGTCGACGGGCAGTACTTC. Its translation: CSVAELRAGVDGQYF.

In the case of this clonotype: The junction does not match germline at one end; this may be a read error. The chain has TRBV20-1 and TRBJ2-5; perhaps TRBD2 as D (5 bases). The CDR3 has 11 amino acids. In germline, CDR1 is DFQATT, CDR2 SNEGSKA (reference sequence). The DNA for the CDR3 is TGCAGTACTAGTACAAAAGAGACCCAGTACTTC. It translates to CSTSTKETQYF.

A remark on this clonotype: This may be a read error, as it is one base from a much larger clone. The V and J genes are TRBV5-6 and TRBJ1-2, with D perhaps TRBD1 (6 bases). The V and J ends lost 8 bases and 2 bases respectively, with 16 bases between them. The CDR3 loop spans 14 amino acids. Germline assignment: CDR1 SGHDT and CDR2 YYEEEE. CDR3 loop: CARSTMTGNYGYTF. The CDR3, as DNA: TGTGCCAGGAGCACGATGACAGGAAACTATGGCTACACCTTC.

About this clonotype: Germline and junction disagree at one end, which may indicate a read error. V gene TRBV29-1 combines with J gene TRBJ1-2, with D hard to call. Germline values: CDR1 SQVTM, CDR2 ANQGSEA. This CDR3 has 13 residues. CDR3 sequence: CIVEYSSPYGYTF. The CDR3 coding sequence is TGCATCGTTGAGTATTCTAGCCCCTATGGCTACACCTTC.